This T cell receptor (beta chain) was sequenced during a study of shared clonotypes between healthy human individuals. TCRdb keeps only in-frame clones here, not all; method: immunoSEQ multiplex PCR. The sample lists about a million clones; about 72% were seen once. Germline CDR1 and CDR2: LGHNT and FRNRAP. Trimming stripped 5 bases from V and 6 bases from J, with 8 bases between. This CDR3 is built from 11 residues. This clone was seen ten or more times. V and J are TRBV12-5 and TRBJ2-7, with D unclear. The source is a man aged 18-30 years in good health. Some clones in this sample may be carry-over from other donors' samples. The sequencing sample was made of memory CD4+ T cells from PBMCs. As for subset: CD45RA-negative fraction. The CDR3 here is CASGRLGEQYF. DNA of the CDR3: TGTGCTAGTGGTCGCTTGGGCGAGCAGTACTTC.